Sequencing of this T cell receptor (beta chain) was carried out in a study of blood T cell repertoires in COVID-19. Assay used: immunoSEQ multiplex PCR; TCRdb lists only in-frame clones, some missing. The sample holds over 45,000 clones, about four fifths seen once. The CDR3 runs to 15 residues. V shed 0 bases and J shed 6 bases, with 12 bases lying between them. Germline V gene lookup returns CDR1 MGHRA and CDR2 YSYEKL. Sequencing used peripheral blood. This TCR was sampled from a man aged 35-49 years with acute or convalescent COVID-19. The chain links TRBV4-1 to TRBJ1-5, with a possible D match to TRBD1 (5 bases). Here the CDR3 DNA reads TGCGCCAGCAGCCAAGATAGCGGGGGAGGTCAGCCCCAGCATTTT. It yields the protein CASSQDSGGGQPQHF.